Shown below are 9 T cell receptor beta chains from a single sample sequenced in a study of regulatory T cells in long-lasting Graves disease. Investigators prepared the TCR beta libraries by applying iRepertoire HTBI primers and Arm-PCR of CDR3 regions. TCRdb independently ran MiXCR on the multiplex PCR reads; one entry per CDR3 protein. The sample carries 550,000 to 600,000 distinct CDR3 sequences, roughly 16% recorded once. Time point here: newly diagnosed GD, antithyroid drugs for less than 3 months. Generation of the TCR library employed RNA extracted from PBMCs. These data also featured in a second study, about T cells in Graves' hyperthyroidism and ophthalmopathy.

Sequenced here: peripheral blood mononuclear cells (PBMCs), sampled at new diagnosis, from a patient treated with antithyroid drugs. Every receptor here comes from a man aged 18-30 years with Graves disease.

This clonotype was seen repeatedly, ten times or more. V is TRBV27 and J is TRBJ2-7; possibly TRBD1 for D (6 bases). V shed 6 bases and J shed 3 bases, with 12 bases lying between them. This CDR3 spans 13 amino acids. Per the germline V gene, CDR1 is MNHEY and CDR2 is SMNVEV (reference sequence). Here the CDR3 reads CASRPTGIYEQYF. The CDR3 coding sequence is TGTGCCAGCAGGCCTACAGGGATCTACGAGCAGTACTTC.

This clonotype was seen more than once but under ten times. V usage is TRBV30 and J usage is TRBJ1-1; D uncertain. V was pared by 0 bases and J by 4 bases, with 21 bases between. Germline V gives CDR1 GTSNPN, CDR2 SVGIG (reference sequence). CDR3 size: 17 residues. Here the CDR3 DNA reads TGTGCCTGGAGTGTTTGGGAATTGACGATGACTTCCACTGAAGCTTTCTTT. It yields the protein CAWSVWELTMTSTEAFF.

At least ten counts were recorded for this clonotype. The chain has TRBV7-9 and TRBJ2-3; unclear D gene. This CDR3 contains 13 residues. In germline, CDR1 is SEHNR, CDR2 FQNEAQ (reference sequence). V dropped 5 bases and J dropped 10 bases, with 16 bases sitting between them. This chain's CDR3 is CASSVYSVLAQYF. CDR3 bases: TGTGCCAGCAGCGTGTATTCCGTCTTGGCGCAGTATTTT.

The rearrangement uses TRBV7-9 and TRBJ2-2; TRBD2 is a possible D gene (5 bases). With 5 bases removed from V and 5 bases from J, the gap between germline ends came to 15 bases. The germline gives CDR1 SEHNR, CDR2 FQNEAQ (reference sequence). The CDR3 covers 15 residues. CDR3 bases: TGTGCCAGCAGCCTTCCGGAGGCGCGGACCGGGGAGCTGTTTTTT. Translation: CASSLPEARTGELFF.

This clonotype was picked up many times. The chain joins TRBV11-2 to TRBJ2-1; D gene ambiguous. The CDR3 loop spans 12 amino acids. The germline V gene encodes CDR1 SGHAT and CDR2 FQNNGV. The ends were cut back, 4 bases at V and 6 bases at J, with 7 bases in the middle. The CDR3 DNA reads as TGTGCCAGCAGCTCGGCGTCCAATGAGCAGTTCTTC. Its protein is CASSSASNEQFF. The variable domain in full, completed from reference TRBV11-2 and TRBJ2-1, reads EAGVAQSPRYKIIEKRQSVAFWCNPISGHATLYWYQQILGQGPKLLIQFQNNGVVDDSQLPKDRFSAERLKGVDSTLKIQPAKLEDSAVYLCASSSASNEQFFGPGTRLTVL.

The CDR3 loop is CASSLTSGINNEQFF. The CDR3 coding sequence is TGTGCCAGCAGTCTGACTAGCGGGATCAACAATGAGCAGTTCTTC. V gene TRBV6-1 combines with J gene TRBJ2-1; 11 bases are a match to TRBD2. This CDR3 is 15 amino acids long. The junction had 5 bases not matched to a gene; V was cut back by 5 bases and J by 5 bases. Germline V gene sequence: CDR1 MNHNS, CDR2 SASEGT.

This clonotype has ten or more counts. This chain uses TRBV28 with TRBJ1-4; TRBD1 is a possible D gene (6 bases). The ends were cut back, 3 bases at V and 1 base at J, with 12 bases in the middle. The CDR3 runs 16 residues. CDR1 and CDR2 from the germline V gene are MDHEN and SYDVKM. The CDR3 is CASSFRRGRTNEKLFF. CDR3 DNA: TGTGCCAGCAGTTTTCGTAGGGGGAGAACTAATGAAAAACTGTTTTTT.

The sample holds a few counts of this clonotype. The V gene is TRBV6-1, the J gene TRBJ2-4; 7 nucleotides match TRBD1. There are 15 residues in the CDR3. The germline V gene encodes CDR1 MNHNS and CDR2 SASEGT. Germline trimming cut 6 bases from V and 3 bases from J; bases unmatched to any gene: 8. CDR3 coding DNA: TGTGCCAGCAGCTTGGCCGGGACAGACAAAAACATTCAGTACTTC. Translated, it gives CASSLAGTDKNIQYF.

There are many counts of this clonotype. This sequence joins TRBV12-3 or TRBV12-4 and TRBJ2-2; D is possibly TRBD2 (6 bases). V was shortened by 5 bases and J by 5 bases, with 12 bases between the two germline ends. This CDR3 is 14 amino acids long. The CDR3 sequence is CASSEAGGTGELFF. Written as DNA, the CDR3 is TGTGCCAGCAGTGAAGCGGGTGGAACCGGGGAGCTGTTTTTT.